The 19 T cell receptor beta chains given below trace back to one sample, sequenced in a study of blood T cell repertoires in COVID-19 (dated by TCRdb to 2018 to 2020). The library was prepared using the immunoSEQ multiplex PCR assay. TCRdb re-hosts the immuneACCESS table, in-frame sequences only. Its copies lack some clones; in the studies checked, an unresolved V gene accounts for under half of them, and the cause for the rest is not known. For this sample there are 350,000 to 400,000 clones; approximately 88% appear just once. The leading ten clones occupy around 3% of the sample. Material: peripheral blood. The source is a woman aged 25-40 years with COVID-19, enrolled during active disease.

The chain is built from TRBV7-6 and TRBJ2-5; 8 nucleotides align to TRBD2. Per the germline V gene, CDR1 is SGHVS and CDR2 is FNYEAQ. The CDR3 covers 16 residues. V shed 2 bases, J shed 5 bases, and the junction held 10 bases outside the gene matches. CDR3 nucleotides: TGTGCCAGCAGCTTATTAAACGGGGGGGCCGAGGAGACCCAGTACTTC. Protein sequence: CASSLLNGGAEETQYF.

The V gene is TRBV4-1, the J gene TRBJ2-5; D possibly corresponds to TRBD1 (7 bases). CDR1 is MGHRA, CDR2 YSYEKL, per germline. This CDR3 has 16 amino acids. With 4 bases removed from V and 5 bases from J, the gap between germline ends came to 20 bases. CDR3 nucleotide sequence: TGCGCCAGCAGCCCGGAGGGGGCGCGGGGCAGGGAGACCCAGTACTTC. It is translated as CASSPEGARGRETQYF.

The rearrangement uses TRBV3-1 (or the pseudogene TRBV3-2) and TRBJ1-1; D gene ambiguous. V dropped 4 bases and J dropped 8 bases, with 14 bases sitting between them. This CDR3 is 13 amino acids long. Germline CDR1 LGHDT, CDR2 YNNKEL (reference sequence). The chain's CDR3 is CASSRSEGQEAFF. CDR3 nucleotide sequence: TGTGCCAGCAGCCGCTCCGAGGGCCAGGAAGCTTTCTTT.

This clone was counted only a few times. The chain combines TRBV6-5 with TRBJ2-2; D gene ambiguous. Germline CDR1 reads MNHEY; CDR2 reads SVGAGI. The length of the CDR3 is 14 residues. Trimming cost V 0 bases and J 7 bases, with 9 bases left between them. CDR3 sequence (DNA): TGTGCCAGCAGTTACTCTCCCTTCGGCGGGGAGCTGTTTTTT. Residues: CASSYSPFGGELFF.

The rearrangement uses TRBV7-2 and TRBJ1-2; possibly TRBD1 for D (6 bases). In germline, CDR1 is SGHTA, CDR2 FQGNSA. V was clipped by 5 bases and J by 4 bases, with 20 bases between them. The CDR3 loop spans 16 amino acids. CDR3 DNA: TGTGCCAGCAGCCCTAGTAGGGACACGGCGGGCTATGGCTACACCTTC. Encoded protein: CASSPSRDTAGYGYTF. Using reference TRBV7-2 and TRBJ1-2 for the parts outside the CDR3, the full variable domain is GAGVSQSPSNKVTEKGKDVELRCDPISGHTALYWYRQSLGQGLEFLIYFQGNSAPDKSGLPSDRFSAERTGGSVSTLTIQRTQQEDSAVYLCASSPSRDTAGYGYTFGSGTRLTVV.

The J gene is TRBJ1-3, the V gene TRBV2; TRBD1 might be the D (6 bases). Between the trimmed V and J ends, which lost 6 bases and 3 bases, there was a span of 12 bases. CDR3 length: 14 amino acids. Germline values: CDR1 SNHLY, CDR2 FYNNEI. The CDR3 DNA sequence: TGTGCCAGCAGCCCTACAGGGATTGGAAACACCATATATTTT. This sequence encodes CASSPTGIGNTIYF. Full variable domain (missing parts from reference TRBV2 and TRBJ1-3): EPEVTQTPSHQVTQMGQEVILRCVPISNHLYFYWYRQILGQKVEFLVSFYNNEISEKSEIFDDQFSVERPDGSNFTLKIRSTKLEDSAMYFCASSPTGIGNTIYFGEGSWLTVV.

The rearrangement links TRBV2 to TRBJ2-5; D unresolved. CDR1 and CDR2 (germline): SNHLY, FYNNEI. Deletions cut 2 bases from V and 5 bases from J, with 3 bases between. CDR3 length equals 11 residues. The CDR3 bases are TGTGCCAGCAGTGAACTGGAGACCCAGTACTTC. It yields the protein CASSELETQYF.

This rearrangement joins TRBV11-2 to TRBJ2-7; D is possibly TRBD2 (6 bases). The CDR3 covers 18 residues. V shed 5 bases and J shed 2 bases, with 25 bases lying between them. Germline CDR1 SGHAT, CDR2 FQNNGV. CDR3 nucleotide sequence: TGTGCCAGCAGCATACTTCAAGCGCGGCGGGGACGTCCCTACGAGCAGTACTTC. As protein: CASSILQARRGRPYEQYF.

The chain uses TRBV19 and TRBJ2-1, with 8 bases matching TRBD2. J gave up 6 bases and V 4 bases, and 11 bases lay outside the gene matches. The CDR3 runs 16 residues. CDR1 is LNHDA and CDR2 is SQIVND in the germline V gene (reference sequence). This chain's CDR3 is CASSTSGSRFGNEQFF. The CDR3 DNA reads as TGTGCCAGTAGTACGAGCGGGAGCAGGTTTGGCAATGAGCAGTTCTTC.

The gene calls are TRBV2 and TRBJ2-2; D remains ambiguous. V was pared by 5 bases and J by 5 bases, with 15 bases between. This CDR3 contains 15 residues. CDR1 SNHLY and CDR2 FYNNEI come from the germline V gene. CDR3 sequence reads: CASSSPTARTGELFF. DNA for the CDR3: TGTGCCAGCAGTTCGCCAACCGCCCGGACCGGGGAGCTGTTTTTT.

The rearrangement joins TRBV5-1 to TRBJ1-4; 10 bases map to TRBD1. The CDR3 runs 15 residues. In germline, CDR1 is SGHRS, CDR2 YFSETQ. The trim removed 5 bases at V and 5 bases at J, leaving 6 bases unmatched. In DNA, the CDR3 is TGCGCCAGCAGGACGACAGGGGGCCAGAATGAAAAACTGTTTTTT. Residues: CASRTTGGQNEKLFF.

The chain combines TRBV5-1 with TRBJ2-7; 15 nucleotides line up with TRBD2. The CDR3 runs 19 residues. Germline V gene sequence: CDR1 SGHRS, CDR2 YFSETQ. Trimming at V came to 5 bases and at J to 0 bases, leaving 12 bases not matched to a gene. The CDR3 region has the DNA TGCGCCAGCAGAGGTACGGGACTAGCGGGAGGCCCCAGCTCCTACGAGCAGTACGTC. Protein: CASRGTGLAGGPSSYEQYV.

This clone appeared once. The V call is TRBV4-2, the J call TRBJ2-1; 9 nucleotides line up with TRBD1. CDR3 length: 16 amino acids. The germline CDR1 and CDR2 sequences are LGHNA and YNFKEQ. Losses at the gene ends were 2 bases for V and 4 bases for J; bases not matched to a gene: 6. The CDR3 DNA sequence: TGTGCCAGCAGCCAAAAGACAGGGGGAATATACAATGAGCAGTTCTTC. Protein: CASSQKTGGIYNEQFF.

The V gene is TRBV6-1, the J gene TRBJ2-2, with TRBD1 as a possible D gene (6 bases). V was cut by 1 base and J by 13 bases, with 13 bases left in between. Germline V CDR1 and CDR2: MNHNS, SASEGT. There are 13 residues in the CDR3. The CDR3: CASSEGTAILLFF. Written as DNA, the CDR3 is TGTGCCAGCAGTGAAGGGACAGCCATTCTGCTGTTTTTT.

The rearrangement joins TRBV5-1 to TRBJ1-4; tentative D call: TRBD1 (5 bases). The CDR3 is 14 amino acids. V lost 7 bases, J lost 5 bases, and 15 bases lay in between. The germline CDR1 and CDR2 sequences are SGHRS and YFSETQ. The CDR3 DNA reads as TGCGCCAGCCGGACGCTTGGGGGGAATGAAAAACTGTTTTTT. Translating gives CASRTLGGNEKLFF.

The rearrangement links TRBV18 to TRBJ1-1; possible D gene TRBD1, 6 bases. This CDR3 region has 14 residues. In germline, CDR1 is KGHSH, CDR2 LQKENI. With 8 bases removed from V and 6 bases from J, the gap between germline ends came to 19 bases. CDR3: CASTSGERSAEAFF. The DNA of the CDR3 is TGTGCCAGCACTTCAGGGGAGAGGAGCGCTGAAGCTTTCTTT.

The chain recombines TRBV2 with TRBJ2-5; 7 bases map to TRBD2. V trimming: 6 bases; J trimming: 9 bases; junction bases outside the gene matches: 4. CDR3 length: 11 residues. Germline loops: CDR1 SNHLY, CDR2 FYNNEI. In DNA form, the CDR3 reads TGTGCCAGCAGGGGGGAGGGGTCCCAGTACTTC. Encoded protein: CASRGEGSQYF.

This clone has a single count. The rearrangement joins TRBV27 to TRBJ2-5, with 8 positions matching TRBD2. The CDR3 consists of 15 residues. Trimming removed 2 bases from V and 4 bases from J; junction bases left unmatched: 6. The germline V gene encodes CDR1 MNHEY and CDR2 SMNVEV (reference sequence). CDR3 coding DNA: TGTGCCAGCAGTTTAGGAGCGGGAGTTAGAGAGACCCAGTACTTC. Translating it yields CASSLGAGVRETQYF.

V and J are TRBV10-3 and TRBJ2-5; 7 bases align to TRBD2. Germline V gene sequence: CDR1 ENHRY, CDR2 SYGVKD. V lost 4 bases to trimming and J lost 7 bases; unmatched junction nucleotides: 12. The CDR3 is 15 amino acids. CDR3 DNA: TGTGCCATCAGTGCGTTACTGGCGGGAGAGGGGACCCAGTACTTC. Its protein product is CAISALLAGEGTQYF.